These 8 T cell receptor beta chains share one sample of origin, sequenced in a study of blood T cell repertoires in COVID-19. Repertoires were generated with immunoSEQ multiplex PCR, while TCRdb's copy carries only in-frame clones and drops some. The repertoire includes over 150,000 clones, about 85% of them detected once, and more than 1% sits in the top ten. Specimen: peripheral blood. These receptors all come from a man in his forties with acute or convalescent COVID-19.

The chain is built from TRBV9 and TRBJ1-1; D gene ambiguous. Per the germline V gene, CDR1 is SGDLS and CDR2 is YYNGEE. The CDR3 has 15 residues. Trimming took 3 bases from V and 2 from J, leaving 14 bases between them. Written as DNA, the CDR3 is TGTGCCAGCAGCGGACTCGGACGGGAAAACACTGAAGCTTTCTTT. This translates into CASSGLGRENTEAFF.

The J gene is TRBJ1-2, the V gene TRBV6-5; TRBD1 might be the D (5 bases). CDR1 MNHEY and CDR2 SVGAGI come from the germline V gene. The length of the CDR3 is 15 residues. With 0 bases removed from V and 7 bases from J, the gap between germline ends came to 15 bases. DNA of the CDR3: TGTGCCAGCAGTTACTCTGATCCGGGGGGTGGTGGCTACACCTTC. Its protein product is CASSYSDPGGGGYTF.

CDR3 protein: CASSRRGQDREWGNQPQHF. Written as DNA, the CDR3 is TGTGCCAGTAGTAGGAGAGGACAGGATCGAGAATGGGGCAATCAGCCCCAGCATTTT. The rearrangement links TRBV19 to TRBJ1-5; 7 bases fit TRBD1. V lost 4 bases, J lost 2 bases, and 17 bases stayed unmatched. The germline V gene has CDR1 LNHDA and CDR2 SQIVND (reference sequence). This CDR3 region has 19 residues. Full variable domain (outside the CDR3, taken from reference TRBV19 and TRBJ1-5): DGGITQSPKYLFRKEGQNVTLSCEQNLNHDAMYWYRQDPGQGLRLIYYSQIVNDFQKGDIAEGYSVSREKKESFPLTVTSAQKNPTAFYLCASSRRGQDREWGNQPQHFGDGTRLSIL.

The chain joins TRBV30 to TRBJ2-7, with TRBD1 identical over 7 bases. Germline V gene sequence: CDR1 GTSNPN, CDR2 SVGIG (reference sequence). The CDR3 sequence is 13 residues long. V lost 5 bases, J lost 2 bases, and 6 bases stayed unmatched. CDR3 region: CAWAGTDTYEQYF. In DNA form, the CDR3 reads TGTGCCTGGGCCGGGACAGACACCTACGAGCAGTACTTC.

The sample holds one count of this clone. The rearrangement uses TRBV6-5 and TRBJ2-5; TRBD2 matches 13 bases. CDR1 and CDR2 from the germline V gene are MNHEY and SVGAGI. The CDR3 spans 15 residues. Trimming at V came to 4 bases and at J to 4 bases, leaving 3 bases not matched to a gene. CDR3: CASSSWTSGGETQYF. The CDR3 DNA sequence: TGTGCCAGCAGTTCCTGGACTAGCGGGGGAGAGACCCAGTACTTC.

The chain joins TRBV12-3 or TRBV12-4 to TRBJ2-1; weak D call: TRBD2 (6 bases). V was clipped by 7 bases and J by 5 bases, with 12 bases between them. The CDR3 is 13 residues long. The CDR3 sequence is CASIRGGNNEQFF. As DNA, the CDR3 is TGTGCCAGCATAAGAGGCGGGAACAATGAGCAGTTCTTC.

This chain joins TRBV11-2 and TRBJ1-1; D unresolved. The V gene's germline CDR1 is SGHAT and CDR2 FQNNGV. The V and J ends lost 4 bases and 4 bases respectively, with 10 bases between them. This CDR3 comprises 13 residues. The CDR3 region has the DNA TGTGCCAGCAGCTACGACGGGTTCACTGAAGCTTTCTTT. It encodes CASSYDGFTEAFF. The whole variable domain, remainder taken from reference TRBV11-2 and TRBJ1-1, is EAGVAQSPRYKIIEKRQSVAFWCNPISGHATLYWYQQILGQGPKLLIQFQNNGVVDDSQLPKDRFSAERLKGVDSTLKIQPAKLEDSAVYLCASSYDGFTEAFFGQGTRLTVV.

V and J are TRBV15 and TRBJ2-7, with 10 bases aligning to TRBD2. This CDR3 is 16 amino acids long. Germline V gene data show CDR1 as LNHNV and CDR2 as YYDKDF (reference sequence). Unmatched junction bases numbered 4, after V lost 0 bases and J lost 2 bases. CDR3 sequence (DNA): TGTGCCACCAGCAGAGAACTAGCGGGGAGACCCTACGAGCAGTACTTC. Its protein is CATSRELAGRPYEQYF.